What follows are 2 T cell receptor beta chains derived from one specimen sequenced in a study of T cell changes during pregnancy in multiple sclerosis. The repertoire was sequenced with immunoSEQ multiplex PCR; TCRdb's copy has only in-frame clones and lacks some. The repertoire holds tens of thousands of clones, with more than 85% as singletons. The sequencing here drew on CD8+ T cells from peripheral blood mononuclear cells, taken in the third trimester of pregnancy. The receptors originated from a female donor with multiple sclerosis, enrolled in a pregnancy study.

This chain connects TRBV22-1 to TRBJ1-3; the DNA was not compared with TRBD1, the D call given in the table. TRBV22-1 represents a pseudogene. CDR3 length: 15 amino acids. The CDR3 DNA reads TGTCCTGGGAGCGCACGAGGGGGACAAGGAAACACCATATATTTT. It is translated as CPGSARGGQGNTIYF.

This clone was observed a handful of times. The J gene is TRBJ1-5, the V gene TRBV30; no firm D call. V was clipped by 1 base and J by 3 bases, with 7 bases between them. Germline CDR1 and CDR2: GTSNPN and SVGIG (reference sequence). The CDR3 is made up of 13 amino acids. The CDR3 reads CAWSGVLNQPQHF. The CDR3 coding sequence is TGTGCCTGGAGTGGAGTCCTCAATCAGCCCCAGCATTTT.